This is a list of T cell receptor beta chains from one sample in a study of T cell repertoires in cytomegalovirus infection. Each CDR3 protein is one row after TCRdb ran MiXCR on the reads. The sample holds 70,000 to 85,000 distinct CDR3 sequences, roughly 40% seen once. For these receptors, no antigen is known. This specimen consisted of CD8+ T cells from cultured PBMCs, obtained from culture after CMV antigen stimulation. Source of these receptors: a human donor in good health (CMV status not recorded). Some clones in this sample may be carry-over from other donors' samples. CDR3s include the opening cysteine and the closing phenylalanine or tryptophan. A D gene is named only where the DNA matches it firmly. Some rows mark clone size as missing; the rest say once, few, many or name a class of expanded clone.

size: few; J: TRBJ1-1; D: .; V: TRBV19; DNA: TGTGCCAGTAGTATTTCCTCAGGTTGGGTGACTGAAGCTTTCTTT; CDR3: CASSISSGWVTEAFF
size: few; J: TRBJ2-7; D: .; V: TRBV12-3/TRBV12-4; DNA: TGTGCCAGCAGTCTCCGGGATCCTCACCACGAGCAGTACTTC; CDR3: CASSLRDPHHEQYF
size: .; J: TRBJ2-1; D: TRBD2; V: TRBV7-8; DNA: TGTGCCAGCAGCTTAGGCGGGGGGGCAAGTGAGCAGTTCTTC; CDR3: CASSLGGGASEQFF
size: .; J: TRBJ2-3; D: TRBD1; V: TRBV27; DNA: TGTGCCAGCAGTTGGGCCAGGGGGACAGATACGCAGTATTTT; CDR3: CASSWARGTDTQYF
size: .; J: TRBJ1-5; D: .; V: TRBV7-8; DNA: TGTGCCAGCAGCTTAGGCTCGGGGAATATCCGCAATCAGCCCCAGCATTTT; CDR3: CASSLGSGNIRNQPQHF
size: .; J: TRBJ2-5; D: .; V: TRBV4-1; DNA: TGCGCCAGCAGCCAAGGCGGCAGAGAGACCCAGTACTTC; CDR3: CASSQGGRETQYF
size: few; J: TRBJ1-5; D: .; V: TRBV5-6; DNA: TGTGCCAGCAGGGCCGGCAGCTCCAATCAGCCCCAGCATTTT; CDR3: CASRAGSSNQPQHF
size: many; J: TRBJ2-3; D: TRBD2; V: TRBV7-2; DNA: TGTGCCAGCAGCCTAGCGGGGGGTACAGATACGCAGTATTTT; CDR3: CASSLAGGTDTQYF
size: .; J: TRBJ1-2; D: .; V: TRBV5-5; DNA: TGTGCCAGCAGCTTCAGCGGGATCTATGGCTACACCTTC; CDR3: CASSFSGIYGYTF
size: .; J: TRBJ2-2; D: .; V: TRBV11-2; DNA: TGTGCCAGCAGCTTCTTTTCAGCCTCTACCGGGGAGCTGTTTTTT; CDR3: CASSFFSASTGELFF
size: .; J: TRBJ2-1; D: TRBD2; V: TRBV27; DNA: TGTGCCAGCAGTACCGGGACTAGTCGGAGCTCCTACAATGAGCAGTTCTTC; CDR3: CASSTGTSRSSYNEQFF
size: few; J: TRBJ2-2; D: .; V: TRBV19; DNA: TGTGCCAGTAACGGGGGGCCCACGCGGGAGCTGTTTTTT; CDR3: CASNGGPTRELFF
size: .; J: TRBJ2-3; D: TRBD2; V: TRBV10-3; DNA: TGTGCCATCACGGTCGGGAGCGGGGGACCTAACACAGATACGCAGTATTTT; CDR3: CAITVGSGGPNTDTQYF
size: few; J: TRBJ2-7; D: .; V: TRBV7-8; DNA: TGTGCCAGCAGCTTGGACGGTGGAGGGGTAGGGTACGAGCAGTACTTC; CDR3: CASSLDGGGVGYEQYF
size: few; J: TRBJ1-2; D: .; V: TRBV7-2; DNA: TGTGCCAGCAGCTCCGGATCATACGGCAGAATGGGCTACACCTTC; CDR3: CASSSGSYGRMGYTF